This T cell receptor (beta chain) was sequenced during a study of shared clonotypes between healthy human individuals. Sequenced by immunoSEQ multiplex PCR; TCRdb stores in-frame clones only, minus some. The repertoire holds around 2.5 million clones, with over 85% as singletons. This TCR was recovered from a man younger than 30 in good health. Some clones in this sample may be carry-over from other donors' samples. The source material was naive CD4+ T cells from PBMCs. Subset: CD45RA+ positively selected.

As DNA, the CDR3 is TGTGCCAGCAGCCAAGCCGGGACAGGGATCTACGAGCAGTACTTC. It specifies CASSQAGTGIYEQYF. The J gene is TRBJ2-7, the V gene TRBV4-2; 9 bases fit TRBD1. CDR3 length: 15 residues. V was pared by 1 base and J by 3 bases, with 4 bases of the junction left unmatched. Germline V gives CDR1 LGHNA, CDR2 YNFKEQ.